These 25 T cell receptor beta chains came from one sample sequenced in a study of shared T cell receptors in the human thymus. Sequencing used immunoSEQ multiplex PCR; TCRdb keeps in-frame clones, though not all of them. The table shows about 500,000 clones, with roughly 74% occurring only once. These same records also appear under a second study, on human thymus T cells.

Sequences were obtained from thymocytes. The receptors were sampled from a boy less than two years old with a congenital heart defect.

The gene calls are TRBV14 and TRBJ2-3; no definite D call. This CDR3 contains 16 residues. The V gene's germline CDR1 is SGHDN and CDR2 FVKESK. Trimming cost V 5 bases and J 2 bases, with 17 bases left between them. The CDR3 sequence is CASSSLSVQHTDTQYF. CDR3 nucleotide sequence: TGTGCCAGCAGCTCCCTTTCAGTACAGCACACAGATACGCAGTATTTT.

Remarks on this clone: At the DNA level, this CDR3 is encoded by other sequences in the same sample as well. The chain carries TRBV30 and TRBJ2-1, with TRBD2 matching 7 bases. Trimming took 3 bases from V and 6 from J; bases not matched to a gene: 14. The length of the CDR3 is 16 residues. Germline V gene sequence: CDR1 GTSNPN, CDR2 SVGIG (reference sequence). The CDR3 spells CAWSRRPSGPPNEQFF. For the CDR3, the DNA is TGTGCCTGGAGCCGGCGGCCTAGCGGTCCCCCCAATGAGCAGTTCTTC.

The V call is TRBV11-3, the J call TRBJ2-1, with a weak D call TRBD2 (5 bases). The CDR3 is 16 residues long. The ends were cut back, 1 base at V and 7 bases at J, with 17 bases in the middle. Germline V gene lookup returns CDR1 SGHNT and CDR2 YENEEA. The CDR3 loop is CASSLGGGRLWNEQFF. The CDR3 nucleotides are TGTGCCAGCAGCTTAGGTGGAGGACGCTTATGGAATGAGCAGTTCTTC.

This clone appeared once. As DNA, the CDR3 is TGTGCCACTGGGGCCGGGACAGGGTTTTACGAGCAGTACTTC. This codes for CATGAGTGFYEQYF. This chain links TRBV15 with TRBJ2-7; 9 bases match TRBD1. Germline loops: CDR1 LNHNV, CDR2 YYDKDF (reference sequence). This CDR3 has 14 amino acids. Losses at the gene ends were 9 bases for V and 4 bases for J; bases not matched to a gene: 10.

V usage is TRBV15 and J usage is TRBJ1-5; D possibly corresponds to TRBD1 (6 bases). V gave up 0 bases and J gave up 4 bases, with 16 bases separating them. The CDR3 runs to 17 residues. Germline V gene sequence: CDR1 LNHNV, CDR2 YYDKDF (reference sequence). The CDR3 region is CATSRDSGQGLNQPQHF. CDR3 in DNA: TGTGCCACCAGCAGAGATTCGGGGCAGGGGCTAAATCAGCCCCAGCATTTT.

This chain links TRBV25-1 with TRBJ2-3; 9 bases align to TRBD1. The CDR3 totals 16 residues. Germline V gene lookup returns CDR1 MGHDK and CDR2 SYGVNS. The trim removed 3 bases at V and 1 base at J, leaving 5 bases unmatched. The CDR3 protein is CASSEGQGGCTDTQYF. The CDR3 region has the DNA TGTGCCAGCAGTGAGGGACAGGGCGGGTGCACAGATACGCAGTATTTT.

In this sample, this clone turned up a few times. This rearrangement joins TRBV5-1 to TRBJ2-5, with D possibly matching TRBD1 (5 bases). Trimming cost V 1 base and J 3 bases, with 10 bases left between them. CDR1 SGHRS and CDR2 YFSETQ come from the germline V gene. The CDR3 totals 14 residues. The CDR3 nucleotides are TGCGCCAGCAGCTTGAGAGTCAGGGAAGAGACCCAGTACTTC. It codes for CASSLRVREETQYF.

This clone was seen only a few times. V is TRBV11-3 and J is TRBJ2-7, with D unresolved. Per the germline V gene, CDR1 is SGHNT and CDR2 is YENEEA. V lost 1 base to trimming and J lost 1 base, with 20 bases between them. This CDR3 comprises 18 residues. This CDR3 is CASSLAPGHPNFSYEQYF. The DNA for the CDR3 is TGTGCCAGCAGCTTAGCTCCAGGCCACCCAAACTTTTCCTACGAGCAGTACTTC.

The chain employs TRBV5-1 and TRBJ2-5, with 8 bases lining up with TRBD2. The CDR3 is 15 amino acids. Trimming removed 4 bases from V and 1 base from J; junction bases left unmatched: 6. The germline CDR1 and CDR2 sequences are SGHRS and YFSETQ. The CDR3 loop reads CASSPGLAIQETQYF. The DNA of the CDR3 is TGCGCCAGCAGCCCTGGACTAGCTATCCAAGAGACCCAGTACTTC.

The CDR3 nucleotides are TGTGCCAGACCCCAAAAAGGACAGGGCACCTACGAGCAGTACTTC. It translates to CARPQKGQGTYEQYF. The rearrangement joins TRBV6-5 to TRBJ2-7; 8 positions agree with TRBD1. Germline CDR1 MNHEY, CDR2 SVGAGI. Germline trimming cut 9 bases from V and 2 bases from J; bases unmatched to any gene: 12. This CDR3 region has 15 residues.

This clone has just a few counts. This CDR3 reads CASSDRVKGYGYTF. CDR3 nucleotides: TGTGCCAGCAGTGACAGGGTAAAGGGGTATGGCTACACCTTC. The rearrangement joins TRBV25-1 to TRBJ1-2; tentatively, D is TRBD1 (5 bases). The CDR3 runs to 14 residues. Trimming removed 3 bases at V and 5 bases at J, with 13 bases between. The germline CDR1 and CDR2 sequences are MGHDK and SYGVNS.

The rearrangement links TRBV6-1 to TRBJ1-4; the D is unclear. Germline CDR1 MNHNS, CDR2 SASEGT. V shed 3 bases and J shed 8 bases, with 16 bases lying between them. The CDR3 is 15 residues long. The CDR3 spells CASSDRGTPVEKLFF. CDR3 DNA: TGTGCCAGCAGTGATCGAGGCACGCCGGTGGAAAAACTGTTTTTT.

The J gene is TRBJ2-1, the V gene TRBV4-3, with 8 bases aligning to TRBD1. CDR3 length equals 15 residues. Looked up from germline, CDR1 is LGHNA and CDR2 is YSLEER. The V gene end was trimmed by 4 bases and the J gene end by 3 bases; junction bases not matched to a gene: 5. The CDR3 reads CASSLGQGGYNEQFF. Written as DNA, the CDR3 is TGCGCCAGCAGCCTCGGACAGGGCGGCTACAATGAGCAGTTCTTC.

V and J are TRBV4-3 and TRBJ2-1, with TRBD2 matching over 10 bases. The germline V gene encodes CDR1 LGHNA and CDR2 YSLEER. The V gene end was trimmed by 4 bases and the J gene end by 5 bases; junction bases not matched to a gene: 5. The CDR3 contains 15 residues. The CDR3 loop is CASSRGTSADNEQFF. The CDR3 DNA is TGCGCCAGCAGCCGCGGGACTAGCGCCGACAATGAGCAGTTCTTC.

The chain uses TRBV14 and TRBJ2-7, with 9 bases identical to TRBD2. The J segment lost 3 bases and the V segment lost 4 bases, leaving 7 bases of the junction unmatched. This CDR3 contains 15 residues. Germline loops: CDR1 SGHDN, CDR2 FVKESK. CDR3 loop: CASSPLAGAGYEQYF. CDR3 nucleotide sequence: TGTGCCAGCAGCCCTTTAGCGGGAGCCGGCTACGAGCAGTACTTC.

The chain combines TRBV10-2 with TRBJ2-5, with D possibly matching TRBD1 (5 bases). The V gene lost 8 bases and the J gene lost 2 bases, with 15 bases spanning the gap. From germline, CDR1 is WSHSY and CDR2 SAAADI. The CDR3 loop spans 14 amino acids. This CDR3 is CASGITGVQETQYF. CDR3 nucleotides: TGCGCCAGCGGTATAACAGGAGTACAAGAGACCCAGTACTTC.

The chain has TRBV27 and TRBJ2-5, with D tentatively TRBD2 (6 bases). Trimming took 0 bases from V and 5 from J, leaving 16 bases between them. CDR1 and CDR2 (germline): MNHEY, SMNVEV (reference sequence). This CDR3 is built from 16 residues. CDR3 residues: CASSLSGGRIGETQYF. CDR3 nucleotides: TGTGCCAGCAGTTTATCGGGGGGTAGGATCGGGGAGACCCAGTACTTC.

This rearrangement joins TRBV4-2 to TRBJ2-3; 8 bases align to TRBD2. Trimming cost V 2 bases and J 4 bases; bases outside gene matches: 8. The CDR3 extends over 16 amino acids. The germline V gene encodes CDR1 LGHNA and CDR2 YNFKEQ. This chain's CDR3 is CASSQPPGLEADTQYF. Here the CDR3 DNA reads TGTGCCAGCAGCCAACCGCCGGGACTAGAGGCAGATACGCAGTATTTT.

The V and J genes are TRBV7-6 and TRBJ1-4; D is unclear. Germline assignment: CDR1 SGHVS and CDR2 FNYEAQ. The V end lost 1 base, the J end lost 8 bases, and 17 bases lay between the germline ends. The length of the CDR3 is 16 residues. CDR3 in amino acids: CASSLGCGLPGEKLFF. The DNA of the CDR3 is TGTGCCAGCAGCTTAGGTTGTGGACTCCCTGGGGAAAAACTGTTTTTT.

To note about this clone: One end of the junction fails to match germline, which may point to a read error. Other DNA sequences of this sample code for an identical CDR3. The chain carries TRBV5-1 and TRBJ2-5; TRBD1 might be the D (5 bases). Germline V gene lookup returns CDR1 SGHRS and CDR2 YFSETQ. The CDR3 is made up of 13 amino acids. This CDR3 is CASSLGREETQYF. Written as DNA, the CDR3 is TGTGCCAGCAGCTTGGGCAGGGAAGAGACCCAGTACTTC.

This clone has a single count. V gene TRBV7-9 combines with J gene TRBJ2-3; D perhaps matches TRBD2 (6 bases). V was trimmed by 5 bases and J by 2 bases, leaving 17 bases between them. The CDR3 is 16 amino acids. Per the germline V gene, CDR1 is SEHNR and CDR2 is FQNEAQ (reference sequence). CDR3 sequence reads: CASSREGLLYTDTQYF. CDR3 in DNA: TGTGCCAGCAGCCGAGAGGGACTCCTTTACACAGATACGCAGTATTTT.

This chain joins TRBV7-8 and TRBJ2-3; 7 positions agree with TRBD2. Germline CDR1 reads SGHVS; CDR2 reads FQNEAQ. The ends lost 5 bases at V and 0 bases at J; junction bases unmatched: 5. The CDR3 has 15 residues. CDR3 loop: CASSHGRPSTDTQYF. The CDR3 DNA is TGTGCCAGCAGCCACGGGAGGCCTAGCACAGATACGCAGTATTTT.

This rearrangement joins TRBV5-6 to TRBJ2-7, with D tentatively TRBD2 (5 bases). V was shortened by 0 bases and J by 5 bases, with 12 bases between the two germline ends. The CDR3 is 14 residues long. Looked up from germline, CDR1 is SGHDT and CDR2 is YYEEEE. The CDR3 DNA reads TGTGCCAGCAGCTTGGGTAGTCCCGGGGACGAGCAGTACTTC. This codes for CASSLGSPGDEQYF.

In this sample, this clone turned up a few times. The rearrangement uses TRBV7-2 and TRBJ1-1, with TRBD1 matching over 8 bases. Trimming at V came to 2 bases and at J to 4 bases, leaving 9 bases not matched to a gene. Germline CDR1 SGHTA, CDR2 FQGNSA. This CDR3 is built from 16 residues. In DNA form, the CDR3 reads TGTGCCAGCAGCTTACCTCAGGGGGCGGGTGGCACTGAAGCTTTCTTT. Its translation: CASSLPQGAGGTEAFF.

The chain joins TRBV5-4 to TRBJ2-7; a weak D match, TRBD1 (5 bases). The V end was cut by 0 bases, the J end by 5 bases, with 12 bases between. CDR1 SGHNT and CDR2 YYREEE come from the germline V gene (reference sequence). The CDR3 sequence is 14 residues long. CDR3 protein: CASSLARASHEQYF. The CDR3 nucleotides are TGTGCCAGCAGCTTGGCCAGGGCATCCCACGAGCAGTACTTC.